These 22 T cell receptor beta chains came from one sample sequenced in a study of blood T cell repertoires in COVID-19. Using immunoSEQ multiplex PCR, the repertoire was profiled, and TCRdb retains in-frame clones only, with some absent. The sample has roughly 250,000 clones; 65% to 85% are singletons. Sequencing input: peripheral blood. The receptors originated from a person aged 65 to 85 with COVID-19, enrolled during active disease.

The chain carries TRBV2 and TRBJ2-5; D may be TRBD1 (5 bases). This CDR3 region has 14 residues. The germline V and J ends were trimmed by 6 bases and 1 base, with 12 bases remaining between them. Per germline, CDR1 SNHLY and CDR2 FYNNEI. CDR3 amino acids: CASRDTFIQETQYF. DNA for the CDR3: TGTGCCAGCAGGGACACCTTTATCCAAGAGACCCAGTACTTC.

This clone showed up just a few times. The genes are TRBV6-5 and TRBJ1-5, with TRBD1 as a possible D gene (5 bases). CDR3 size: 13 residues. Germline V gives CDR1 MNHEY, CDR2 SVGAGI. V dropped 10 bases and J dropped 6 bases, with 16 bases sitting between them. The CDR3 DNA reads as TGTGCCACTACGGGGGTTCCAAGTCAGCCCCAGCATTTT. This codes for CATTGVPSQPQHF.

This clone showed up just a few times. The CDR3 nucleotides are TGTGCCATCAGCGGGGACAGGGAGGCTGAAGCTTTCTTT. This gives the protein CAISGDREAEAFF. The rearrangement uses TRBV10-3 and TRBJ1-1; 9 bases map to TRBD1. With V trimmed by 6 bases and J by 6 bases, 5 bases remained unmatched. Germline assignment: CDR1 ENHRY and CDR2 SYGVKD. This CDR3 region has 13 residues.

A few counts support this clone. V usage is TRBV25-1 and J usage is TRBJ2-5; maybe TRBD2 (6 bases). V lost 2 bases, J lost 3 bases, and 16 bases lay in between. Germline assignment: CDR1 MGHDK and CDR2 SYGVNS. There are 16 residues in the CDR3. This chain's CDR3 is CASSELTGGGKETQYF. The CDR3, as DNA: TGTGCCAGCAGTGAACTAACAGGTGGGGGGAAAGAGACCCAGTACTTC.

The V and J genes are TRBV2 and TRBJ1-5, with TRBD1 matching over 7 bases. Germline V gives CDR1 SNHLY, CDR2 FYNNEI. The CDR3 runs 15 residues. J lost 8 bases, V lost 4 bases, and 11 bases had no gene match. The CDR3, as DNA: TGTGCCAGCAGTGCTCCGCAGGGGGAGTTCAAGCCCCAGCATTTT. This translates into CASSAPQGEFKPQHF.

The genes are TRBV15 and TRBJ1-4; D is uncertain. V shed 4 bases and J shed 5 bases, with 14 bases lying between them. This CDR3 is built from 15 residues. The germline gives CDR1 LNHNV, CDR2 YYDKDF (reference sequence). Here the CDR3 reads CATSTGSALNEKLFF. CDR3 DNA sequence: TGTGCCACCAGCACGGGAAGTGCCCTGAATGAAAAACTGTTTTTT.

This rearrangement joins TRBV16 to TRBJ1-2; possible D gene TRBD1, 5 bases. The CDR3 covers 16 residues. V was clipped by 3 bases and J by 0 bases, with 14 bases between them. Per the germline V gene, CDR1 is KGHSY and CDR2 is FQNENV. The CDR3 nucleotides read TGTGCCAGCAGCCAGGGGCAGGACGGAACTAACTATGGCTACACCTTC. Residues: CASSQGQDGTNYGYTF.

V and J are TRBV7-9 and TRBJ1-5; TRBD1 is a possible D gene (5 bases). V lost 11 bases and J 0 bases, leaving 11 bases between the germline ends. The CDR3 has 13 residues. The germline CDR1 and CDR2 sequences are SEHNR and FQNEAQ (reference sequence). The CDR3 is CAVQGYSNQPQHF. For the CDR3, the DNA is TGTGCCGTCCAGGGTTATAGCAATCAGCCCCAGCATTTT.

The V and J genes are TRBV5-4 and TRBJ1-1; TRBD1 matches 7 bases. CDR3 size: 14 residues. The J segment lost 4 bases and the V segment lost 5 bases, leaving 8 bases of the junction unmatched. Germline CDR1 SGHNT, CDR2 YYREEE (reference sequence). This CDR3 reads CASSLTGDRTEAFF. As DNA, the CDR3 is TGTGCCAGCAGTCTCACAGGGGATCGCACTGAAGCTTTCTTT. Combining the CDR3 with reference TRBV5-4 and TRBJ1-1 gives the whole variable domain ETGVTQSPTHLIKTRGQQVTLRCSSQSGHNTVSWYQQALGQGPQFIFQYYREEENGRGNFPPRFSGLQFPNYSSELNVNALELDDSALYLCASSLTGDRTEAFFGQGTRLTVV.

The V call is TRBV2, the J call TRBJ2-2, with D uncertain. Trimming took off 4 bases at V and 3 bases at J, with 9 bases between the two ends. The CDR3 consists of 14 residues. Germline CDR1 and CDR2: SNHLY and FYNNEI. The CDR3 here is CASSGGTHTGELFF. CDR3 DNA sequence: TGTGCCAGCAGTGGAGGTACCCACACCGGGGAGCTGTTTTTT.

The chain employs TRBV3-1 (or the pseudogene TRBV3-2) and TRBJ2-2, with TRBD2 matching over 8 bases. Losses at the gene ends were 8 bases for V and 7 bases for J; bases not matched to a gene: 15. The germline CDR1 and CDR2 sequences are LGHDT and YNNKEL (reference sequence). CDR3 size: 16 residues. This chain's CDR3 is CASSSREGRAIGELFF. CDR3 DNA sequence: TGTGCCAGCTCGTCCCGGGAGGGCCGGGCGATCGGGGAGCTGTTTTTT.

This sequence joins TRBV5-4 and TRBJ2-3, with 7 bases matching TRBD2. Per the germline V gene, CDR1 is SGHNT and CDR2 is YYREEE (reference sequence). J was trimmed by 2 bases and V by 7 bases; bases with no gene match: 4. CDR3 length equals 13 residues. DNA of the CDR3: TGTGCCAGCTCGGGGGGTCTCACAGATACGCAGTATTTT. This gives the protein CASSGGLTDTQYF.

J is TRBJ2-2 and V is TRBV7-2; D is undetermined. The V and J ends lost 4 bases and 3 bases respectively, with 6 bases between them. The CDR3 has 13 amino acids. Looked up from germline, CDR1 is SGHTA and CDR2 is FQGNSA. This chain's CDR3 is CASSSQYTGELFF. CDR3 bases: TGTGCCAGCAGCTCACAGTACACCGGGGAGCTGTTTTTT.

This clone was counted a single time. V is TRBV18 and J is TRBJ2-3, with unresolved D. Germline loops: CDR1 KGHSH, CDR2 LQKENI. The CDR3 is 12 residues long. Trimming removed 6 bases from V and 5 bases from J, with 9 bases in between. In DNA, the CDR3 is TGTGCCAGCTCCCGGCGAGGAGATACGCAGTATTTT. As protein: CASSRRGDTQYF.

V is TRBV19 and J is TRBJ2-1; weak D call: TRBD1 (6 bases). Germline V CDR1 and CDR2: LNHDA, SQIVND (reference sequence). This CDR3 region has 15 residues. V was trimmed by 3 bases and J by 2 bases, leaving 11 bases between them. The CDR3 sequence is CASSIPRGPYNEQFF. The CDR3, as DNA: TGTGCCAGTAGTATCCCCAGGGGCCCCTACAATGAGCAGTTCTTC.

CDR3 protein: CASSLSGAEGQFRSAEAFF. Here the CDR3 DNA reads TGTGCCAGCAGCTTATCCGGAGCGGAGGGACAGTTTCGGTCGGCTGAAGCTTTCTTT. The chain is built from TRBV7-2 and TRBJ1-1; 7 bases are a match to TRBD1. The CDR3 consists of 19 residues. Trimming cost V 2 bases and J 6 bases; bases outside gene matches: 21. The germline V gene has CDR1 SGHTA and CDR2 FQGNSA. The full variable domain, in which reference TRBV7-2 and TRBJ1-1 provide the parts outside the CDR3, is GAGVSQSPSNKVTEKGKDVELRCDPISGHTALYWYRQSLGQGLEFLIYFQGNSAPDKSGLPSDRFSAERTGGSVSTLTIQRTQQEDSAVYLCASSLSGAEGQFRSAEAFFGQGTRLTVV.

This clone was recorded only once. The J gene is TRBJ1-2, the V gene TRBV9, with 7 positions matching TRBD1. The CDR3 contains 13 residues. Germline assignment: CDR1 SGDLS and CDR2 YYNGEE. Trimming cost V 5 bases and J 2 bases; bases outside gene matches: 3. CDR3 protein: CASRRTGNYGYTF. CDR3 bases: TGTGCCAGCAGAAGGACAGGAAACTATGGCTACACCTTC.

In DNA, the CDR3 is TGTGCCAGCAGCGTAGAGGGACTCCCTTCTAGCACAGATACGCAGTATTTT. As protein: CASSVEGLPSSTDTQYF. This sequence joins TRBV9 and TRBJ2-3, with TRBD2 as a possible D gene (6 bases). Germline V gives CDR1 SGDLS, CDR2 YYNGEE. The V gene lost 0 bases and the J gene lost 0 bases, with 14 bases spanning the gap. The CDR3 totals 17 residues. The variable domain in full, with the rest retrieved from reference TRBV9 and TRBJ2-3, is DSGVTQTPKHLITATGQRVTLRCSPRSGDLSVYWYQQSLDQGLQFLIQYYNGEERAKGNILERFSAQQFPDLHSELNLSSLELGDSALYFCASSVEGLPSSTDTQYFGPGTRLTVL.

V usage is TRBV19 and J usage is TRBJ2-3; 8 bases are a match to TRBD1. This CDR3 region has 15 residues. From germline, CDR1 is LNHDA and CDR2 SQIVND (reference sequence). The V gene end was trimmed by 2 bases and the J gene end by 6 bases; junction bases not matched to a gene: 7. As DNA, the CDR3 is TGTGCCAGTAGTATATCAGGGGGCTCCACTGATACGCAGTATTTT. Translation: CASSISGGSTDTQYF.

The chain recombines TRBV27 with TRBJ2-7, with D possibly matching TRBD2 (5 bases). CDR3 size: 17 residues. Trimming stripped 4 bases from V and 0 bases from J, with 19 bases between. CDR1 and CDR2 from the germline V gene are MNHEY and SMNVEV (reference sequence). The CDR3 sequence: CASSSRATGINSYEQYF. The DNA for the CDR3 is TGTGCCAGCAGTTCCCGGGCCACGGGGATAAACTCCTACGAGCAGTACTTC.

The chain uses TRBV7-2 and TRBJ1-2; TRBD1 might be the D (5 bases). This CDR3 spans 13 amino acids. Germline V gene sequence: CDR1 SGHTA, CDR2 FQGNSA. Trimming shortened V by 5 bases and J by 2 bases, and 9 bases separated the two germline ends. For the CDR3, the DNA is TGTGCCAGCAGCCCAGGGTTAAACTATGGCTACACCTTC. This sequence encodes CASSPGLNYGYTF.

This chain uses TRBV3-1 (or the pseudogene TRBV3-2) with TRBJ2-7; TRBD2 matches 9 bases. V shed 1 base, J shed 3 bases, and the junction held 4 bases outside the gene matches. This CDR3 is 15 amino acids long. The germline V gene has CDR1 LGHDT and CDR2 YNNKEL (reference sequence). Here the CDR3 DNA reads TGTGCCAGCAGCCAAGCGGCGGGGGGGAGCTACGAGCAGTACTTC. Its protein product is CASSQAAGGSYEQYF.